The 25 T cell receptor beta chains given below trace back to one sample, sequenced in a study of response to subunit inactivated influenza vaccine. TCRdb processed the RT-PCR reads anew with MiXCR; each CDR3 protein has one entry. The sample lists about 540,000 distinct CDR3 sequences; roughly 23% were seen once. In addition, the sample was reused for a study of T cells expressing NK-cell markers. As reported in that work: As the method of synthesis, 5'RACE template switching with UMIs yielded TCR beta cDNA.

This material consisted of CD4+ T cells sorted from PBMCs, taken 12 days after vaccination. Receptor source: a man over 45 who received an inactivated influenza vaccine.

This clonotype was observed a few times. CDR3 coding DNA: TGTGCCAGCAGCTTTCGACAGTCACCGTCCTACGAGCAGTACTTC. Its translation: CASSFRQSPSYEQYF. The chain joins TRBV7-9 to TRBJ2-7, with D perhaps matching TRBD1 (5 bases). Germline CDR1 reads SEHNR; CDR2 reads FQNEAQ (reference sequence). V lost 3 bases and J 1 base, leaving 13 bases between the germline ends. This CDR3 has 15 amino acids. Supplemented by reference TRBV7-9 and TRBJ2-7, the full variable domain reads DTGVSQNPRHKITKRGQNVTFRCDPISEHNRLYWYRQTLGQGPEFLTYFQNEAQLEKSRLLSDRFSAERPKGSFSTLEIQRTEQGDSAMYLCASSFRQSPSYEQYFGPGTRLTVT.

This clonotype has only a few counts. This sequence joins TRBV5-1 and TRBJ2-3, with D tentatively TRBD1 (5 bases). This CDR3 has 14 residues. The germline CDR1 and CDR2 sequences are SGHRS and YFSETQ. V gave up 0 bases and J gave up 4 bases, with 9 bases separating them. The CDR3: CASSLAQAPDTQYF. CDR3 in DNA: TGCGCCAGCAGCTTGGCACAGGCCCCAGATACGCAGTATTTT.

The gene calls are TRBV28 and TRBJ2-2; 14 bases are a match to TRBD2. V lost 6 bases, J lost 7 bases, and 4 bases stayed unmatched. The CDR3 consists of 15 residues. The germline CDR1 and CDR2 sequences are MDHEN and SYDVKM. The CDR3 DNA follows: TGTGCCAGCAGGGGACTAGCGGGAGTCGGCGGGGAGCTGTTTTTT. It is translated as CASRGLAGVGGELFF.

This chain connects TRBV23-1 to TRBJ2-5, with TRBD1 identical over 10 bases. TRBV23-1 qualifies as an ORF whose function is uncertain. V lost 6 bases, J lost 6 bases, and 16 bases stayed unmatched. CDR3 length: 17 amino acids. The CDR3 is CASSRNINRQGAKTQYF. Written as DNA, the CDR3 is TGCGCCAGCAGCCGAAACATCAACCGACAGGGGGCAAAGACCCAGTACTTC.

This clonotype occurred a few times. This CDR3 is CASSVAGGGYNEQFF. CDR3 DNA sequence: TGTGCCAGCAGCGTAGCGGGAGGGGGGTACAATGAGCAGTTCTTC. V gene TRBV25-1 combines with J gene TRBJ2-1, with 11 bases identical to TRBD2. Germline trimming cut 6 bases from V and 4 bases from J; bases unmatched to any gene: 5. This CDR3 has 15 amino acids. Germline lookup yields CDR1 MGHDK and CDR2 SYGVNS.

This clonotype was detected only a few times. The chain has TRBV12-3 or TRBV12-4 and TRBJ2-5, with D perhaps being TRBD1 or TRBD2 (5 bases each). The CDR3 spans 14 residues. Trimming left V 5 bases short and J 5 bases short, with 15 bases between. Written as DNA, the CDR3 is TGTGCCAGCAGTGTAGACCAATGGGGGGAGACCCAGTACTTC. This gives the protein CASSVDQWGETQYF.

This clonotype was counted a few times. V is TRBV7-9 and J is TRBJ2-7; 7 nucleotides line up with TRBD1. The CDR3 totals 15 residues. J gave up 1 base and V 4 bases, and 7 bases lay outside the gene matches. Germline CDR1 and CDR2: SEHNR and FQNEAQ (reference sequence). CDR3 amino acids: CASSSPPDRSYEQYF. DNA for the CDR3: TGTGCCAGCAGCTCCCCCCCGGACAGGTCCTACGAGCAGTACTTC.

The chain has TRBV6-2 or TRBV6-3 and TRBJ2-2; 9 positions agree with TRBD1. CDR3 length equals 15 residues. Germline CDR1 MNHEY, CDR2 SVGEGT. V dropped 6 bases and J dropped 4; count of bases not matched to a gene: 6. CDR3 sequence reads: CASRRGQGVTGELFF. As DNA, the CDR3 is TGTGCCAGCAGAAGGGGACAGGGTGTCACCGGGGAGCTGTTTTTT.

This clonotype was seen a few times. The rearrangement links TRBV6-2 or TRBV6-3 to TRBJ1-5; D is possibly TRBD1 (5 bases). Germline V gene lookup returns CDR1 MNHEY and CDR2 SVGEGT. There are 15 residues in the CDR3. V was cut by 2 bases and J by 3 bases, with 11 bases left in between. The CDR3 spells CASSYIDRPNQPQHF. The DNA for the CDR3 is TGTGCCAGCAGTTACATCGACAGACCCAATCAGCCCCAGCATTTT.

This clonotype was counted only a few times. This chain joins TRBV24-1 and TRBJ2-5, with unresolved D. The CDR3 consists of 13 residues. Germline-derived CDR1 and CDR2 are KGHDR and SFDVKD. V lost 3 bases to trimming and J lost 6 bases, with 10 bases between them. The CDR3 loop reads CATSDATLKTQYF. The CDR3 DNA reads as TGTGCCACCAGTGATGCAACCCTAAAGACCCAGTACTTC.

This chain's CDR3 is CASSQSTTGELFF. In DNA form, the CDR3 reads TGTGCCAGCAGTCAATCGACCACCGGGGAGCTGTTTTTT. The chain uses TRBV12-3 or TRBV12-4 and TRBJ2-2; no clear D. CDR3 size: 13 residues. The ends were cut back, 5 bases at V and 4 bases at J, with 8 bases in the middle.

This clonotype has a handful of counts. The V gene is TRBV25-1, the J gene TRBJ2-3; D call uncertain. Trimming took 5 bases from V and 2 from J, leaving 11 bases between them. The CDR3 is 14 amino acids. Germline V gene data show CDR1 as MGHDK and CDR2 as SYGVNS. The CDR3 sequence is CASSSYADTDTQYF. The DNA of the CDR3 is TGTGCCAGCAGTTCGTACGCAGACACAGATACGCAGTATTTT.

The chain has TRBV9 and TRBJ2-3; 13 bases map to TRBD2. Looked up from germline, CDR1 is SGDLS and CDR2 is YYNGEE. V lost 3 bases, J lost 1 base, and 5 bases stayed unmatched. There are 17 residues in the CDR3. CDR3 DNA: TGTGCCAGCAGCGCCTTACTAGCGGGGGGGCGCACAGATACGCAGTATTTT. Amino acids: CASSALLAGGRTDTQYF.

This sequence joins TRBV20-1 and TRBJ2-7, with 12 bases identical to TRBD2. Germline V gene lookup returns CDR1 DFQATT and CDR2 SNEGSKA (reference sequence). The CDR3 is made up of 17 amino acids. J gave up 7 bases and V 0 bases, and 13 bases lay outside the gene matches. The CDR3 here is CSARDARTSGAVLEQYF. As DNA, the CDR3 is TGCAGTGCTAGAGACGCTCGGACTAGCGGGGCAGTACTGGAGCAGTACTTC.

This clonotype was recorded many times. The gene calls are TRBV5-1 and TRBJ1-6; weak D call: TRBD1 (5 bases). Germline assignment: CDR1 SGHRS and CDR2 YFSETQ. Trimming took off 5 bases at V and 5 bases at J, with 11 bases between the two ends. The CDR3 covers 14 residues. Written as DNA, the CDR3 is TGCGCCAGCAGTTACGACAGTAATAATTCACCCCTCCACTTT. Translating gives CASSYDSNNSPLHF. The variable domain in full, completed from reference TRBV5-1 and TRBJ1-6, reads KAGVTQTPRYLIKTRGQQVTLSCSPISGHRSVSWYQQTPGQGLQFLFEYFSETQRNKGNFPGRFSGRQFSNSRSEMNVSTLELGDSALYLCASSYDSNNSPLHFGNGTRLTVT.

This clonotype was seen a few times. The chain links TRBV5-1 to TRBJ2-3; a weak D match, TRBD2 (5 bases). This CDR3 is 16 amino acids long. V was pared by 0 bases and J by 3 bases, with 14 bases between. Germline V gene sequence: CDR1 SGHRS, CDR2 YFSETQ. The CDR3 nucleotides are TGCGCCAGCAGCTTGGTTCAAAAGAGAGGGACAGATACGCAGTATTTT. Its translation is CASSLVQKRGTDTQYF.

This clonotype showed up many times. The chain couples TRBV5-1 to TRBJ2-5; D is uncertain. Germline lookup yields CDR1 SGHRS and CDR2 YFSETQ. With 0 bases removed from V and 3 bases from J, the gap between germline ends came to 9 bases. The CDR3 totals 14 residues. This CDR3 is CASSLESAEETQYF. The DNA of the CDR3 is TGCGCCAGCAGCTTGGAGTCGGCAGAAGAGACCCAGTACTTC.

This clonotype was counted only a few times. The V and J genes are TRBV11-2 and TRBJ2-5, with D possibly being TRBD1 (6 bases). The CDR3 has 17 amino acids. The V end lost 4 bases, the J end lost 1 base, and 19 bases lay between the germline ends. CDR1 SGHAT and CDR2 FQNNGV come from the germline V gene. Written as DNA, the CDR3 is TGTGCCAGCAGCTCGTTTGGGGGCCAACAGCTCCAAGAGACCCAGTACTTC. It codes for CASSSFGGQQLQETQYF. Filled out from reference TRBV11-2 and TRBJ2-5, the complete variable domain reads EAGVAQSPRYKIIEKRQSVAFWCNPISGHATLYWYQQILGQGPKLLIQFQNNGVVDDSQLPKDRFSAERLKGVDSTLKIQPAKLEDSAVYLCASSSFGGQQLQETQYFGPGTRLLVL.

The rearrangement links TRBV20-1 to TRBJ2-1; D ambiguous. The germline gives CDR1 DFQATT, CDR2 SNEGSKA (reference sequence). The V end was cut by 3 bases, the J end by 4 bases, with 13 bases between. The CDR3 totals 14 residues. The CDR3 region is CSASLVKGYNEQFF. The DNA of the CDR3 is TGCAGTGCTAGTTTGGTAAAAGGTTACAATGAGCAGTTCTTC.

The DNA of the CDR3 is TGTGCCAGCAGCTTAAAGGCTAGCGGGATAATCGGGGAGCTGTTTTTT. Translation gives CASSLKASGIIGELFF. This sequence joins TRBV7-3 and TRBJ2-2, with 9 bases fitting TRBD2. The length of the CDR3 is 16 residues. V dropped 1 base and J dropped 7; count of bases not matched to a gene: 7. Germline V CDR1 and CDR2: SGHTA, FQGTGA.

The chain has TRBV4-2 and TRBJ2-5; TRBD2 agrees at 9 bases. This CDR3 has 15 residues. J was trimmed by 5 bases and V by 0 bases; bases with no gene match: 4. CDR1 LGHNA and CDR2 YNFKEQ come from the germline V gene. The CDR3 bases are TGTGCCAGCAGCCAAGATCTAGCGGGGAGGGAGACCCAGTACTTC. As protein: CASSQDLAGRETQYF.

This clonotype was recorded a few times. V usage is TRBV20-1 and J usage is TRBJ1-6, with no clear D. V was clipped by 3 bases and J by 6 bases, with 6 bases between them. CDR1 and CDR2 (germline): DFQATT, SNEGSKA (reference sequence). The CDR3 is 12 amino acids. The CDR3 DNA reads TGCAGTGCTAGTCGTTCTAATTCACCCCTCCACTTT. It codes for CSASRSNSPLHF.

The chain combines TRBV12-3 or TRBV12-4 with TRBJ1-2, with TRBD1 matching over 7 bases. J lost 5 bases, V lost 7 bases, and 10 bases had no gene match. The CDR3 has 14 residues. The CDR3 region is CASTPSRDSYGYTF. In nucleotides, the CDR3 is TGTGCCAGCACTCCGTCCCGGGACAGTTATGGCTACACCTTC.

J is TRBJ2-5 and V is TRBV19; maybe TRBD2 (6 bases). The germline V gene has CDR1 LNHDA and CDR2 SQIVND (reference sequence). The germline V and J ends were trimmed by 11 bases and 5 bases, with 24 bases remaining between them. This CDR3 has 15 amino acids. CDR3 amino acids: CASSSGAGVTETQYF. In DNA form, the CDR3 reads TGTGCCTCATCGTCGGGAGCAGGTGTCACGGAGACCCAGTACTTC.

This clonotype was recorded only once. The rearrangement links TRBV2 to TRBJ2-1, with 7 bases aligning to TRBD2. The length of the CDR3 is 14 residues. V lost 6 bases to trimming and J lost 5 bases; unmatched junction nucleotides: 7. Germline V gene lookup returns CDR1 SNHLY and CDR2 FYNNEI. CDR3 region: CASRYGRLDNEQFF. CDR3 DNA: TGTGCCAGCAGATACGGGAGGTTGGACAATGAGCAGTTCTTC.